This T cell receptor beta chain originates from a study of T-cell memory formation after mild COVID-19 (dated by TCRdb to the early 2020s). In terms of the full investigation: TCR sequence clusters from the two donors were largely donor specific. Longitudinal TCRalpha and TCRbeta repertoire sequencing tracked T-cell clones expanding and contracting after mild COVID-19 in a couple of donors. Two young, previously healthy adult volunteers made up the cohort, one male and one female. Study-level results and caveats: Contracting CD4+ clones were found mainly in CM and EM memory subsets, while CD8+ clones were enriched in EMRA. The study included only a couple of mild cases, and larger cohorts that include severe cases with pre-infection samples were judged to be necessary. Clones that contracted from day 15 to 85 showed balanced CD4/CD8 phenotypes, whereas a second wave of clones that expanded from day 15 to 37 leaned towards CD4+. Whether the second-wave clones peaking on day 37 were SARS-CoV-2 specific was not confirmed. The detection of some responding clones in pre-infection memory suggests that pre-existing cross-reactive memory T cells joined the SARS-CoV-2 response.

The CDR3, from cysteine to phenylalanine, totals 16 residues. The CDR3 DNA has 48 bases and is translated from base 1. The germline V gene (reference sequence) sets CDR1 to MNHEY and CDR2 to SMNVEV. At the junction V is shortened by 5 bases and J by 3 bases; bases outside the gene matches: 6. Note on this clonotype: The antigen it recognizes is unknown. Nothing much larger sits one base from this clone, and base qualities are not available.

The sequencer was an Illumina NovaSeq 6000. cDNA libraries for TCRalpha and TCRbeta were prepared by 5'RACE using constant-segment primers, with sample barcodes and unique molecular identifiers added. Trizol reagent was used to extract RNA from every sample. Libraries were amplified in two PCR steps, with a second sample barcode and Illumina TruSeq adapters added in the second step. The libraries were sequenced on an Illumina NovaSeq using 2 x 150 bp paired-end reads. From the authors' description of their analysis: Demultiplexing of reads and collapsing into UMI-guided consensus sequences were performed with migec v1.2.7. Using mixcr v2.1.11, the UMI consensuses were aligned to TRA and TRB V and J templates and assembled into clonotypes. A clonotype was counted as expanded or contracted only if both edgeR and NoisET called the change significant, with noise models trained on biological replicates. For edgeR calls, the cutoffs were a false discovery rate-adjusted p below 0.01 and a log2 fold-change threshold of 1. As an exploratory analysis of dynamics, max-normalized trajectories of the 1000 most abundant clonotypes were examined with PCA combined with hierarchical clustering. The CD4 or CD8 phenotype of responding clones was assigned using the separately sequenced CD4+ and CD8+ repertoires. Through fastp at Q25 and MiXCR, TCRdb rebuilt clones from the public reads, retaining in-frame beta chains. Under each unique CDR3 protein, matching rows form one entry showing the most common genes and DNA. These V and J calls originate from TCRdb's pipeline instead of the authors' own analysis. This sample lists 200,000 to 250,000 distinct CDR3 sequences; roughly a tenth were detected once. The ten biggest clones cover roughly 3% of the sample.

PBMCs were isolated by Ficoll-Paque density gradient centrifugation. The specimen was PBMCs or a T cell subset sorted from them (not recorded which). The chain uses TRBV27 and TRBJ2-1; 11 junctional bases match TRBD2. This TCR came from a man aged 18-30 years who had mild COVID-19 (a few samples of this study predate the infection). The sample titles of this study are shuffled in the database, so cell type and time point are left out; the donor was told from shared clones. The DNA sequence is TGTGCCAGCAGTCCTCTAGCGGGGGGCCTCTACAATGAGCAGTTCTTC. It encodes CASSPLAGGLYNEQFF.